This passage covers 27 T cell receptor beta chains from one sample sequenced in a study of blood T cell repertoires in COVID-19. Libraries were prepared by immunoSEQ multiplex PCR; TCRdb keeps only in-frame clonotypes and omits some of them. The sample lists more than 300,000 clones; roughly nine tenths were seen once. The specimen was PBMCs or T cells enriched from blood (not recorded which). These receptor sequences come from a woman in her twenties or thirties who had been exposed to COVID-19.

This chain's CDR3 is CASSRWGGLYEQYF. As DNA, the CDR3 is TGTGCCAGCAGCCGGTGGGGGGGACTATACGAGCAGTACTTC. V is TRBV6-2 or TRBV6-3 and J is TRBJ2-7; 7 positions agree with TRBD2. The CDR3 totals 14 residues. Germline V gene data show CDR1 as MNHEY and CDR2 as SVGEGT. V shed 6 bases and J 4 bases; nucleotides not matched to a gene: 9.

Only a few counts were recorded for this clone. J is TRBJ1-2 and V is TRBV6-5; 7 nucleotides match TRBD1. The CDR3 runs to 13 residues. CDR1 and CDR2 from the germline V gene are MNHEY and SVGAGI. V was pared by 7 bases and J by 3 bases, with 5 bases of the junction left unmatched. The CDR3: CASKGQMDYGYTF. CDR3 sequence (DNA): TGTGCCAGCAAGGGACAGATGGACTATGGCTACACCTTC.

The CDR3: CASSGIAGGSKNIQYF. The CDR3 DNA is TGTGCCAGCAGTGGTATAGCGGGGGGCTCAAAAAACATTCAGTACTTC. J is TRBJ2-4 and V is TRBV6-1, with TRBD2 matching over 10 bases. CDR3 length equals 16 residues. With V trimmed by 4 bases and J by 4 bases, 7 bases remained unmatched. Germline loops: CDR1 MNHNS, CDR2 SASEGT.

V gene TRBV7-8 combines with J gene TRBJ1-2; no clear D gene. The V gene lost 3 bases and the J gene lost 8 bases, with 13 bases spanning the gap. CDR1 SGHVS and CDR2 FQNEAQ come from the germline V gene. The CDR3 is made up of 13 amino acids. The CDR3 DNA reads as TGTGCCAGCAGCTTCGGGGTCGGAGGGGGCTACACCTTC. Translation: CASSFGVGGGYTF. Variable domain in full (rest from reference TRBV7-8 and TRBJ1-2): GAGVSQSPRYKVAKRGQDVALRCDPISGHVSLFWYQQALGQGPEFLTYFQNEAQLDKSGLPSDRFFAERPEGSVSTLKIQRTQQEDSAVYLCASSFGVGGGYTFGSGTRLTVV.

The V call is TRBV18, the J call TRBJ1-6, with TRBD1 identical over 7 bases. The CDR3 has 15 residues. Germline V gene sequence: CDR1 KGHSH, CDR2 LQKENI. Unmatched junction bases numbered 11, after V lost 6 bases and J lost 9 bases. DNA for the CDR3: TGTGCCAGCTCCCTAGACAGGGCAGGGAGTTCACCCCTCCACTTT. Its protein product is CASSLDRAGSSPLHF.

The chain joins TRBV5-1 to TRBJ2-5, with 12 nucleotides matching TRBD2. This CDR3 has 17 residues. Unmatched junction bases numbered 8, after V lost 0 bases and J lost 5 bases. Germline CDR1 SGHRS, CDR2 YFSETQ. Written as DNA, the CDR3 is TGCGCCAGCAGCTTGGCCCCTAGCGGGGGGGCCCGGGAGACCCAGTACTTC. Amino acid sequence: CASSLAPSGGARETQYF.

The V call is TRBV18, the J call TRBJ1-2, with D tentatively TRBD1 (6 bases). Germline assignment: CDR1 KGHSH and CDR2 LQKENI. Trimming cost V 3 bases and J 7 bases, with 18 bases left between them. This CDR3 has 15 amino acids. CDR3 coding DNA: TGTGCCAGCTCACCCCAGGCAGGGGCGTTGAGTGGCTACACCTTC. Amino acids: CASSPQAGALSGYTF.

This sequence joins TRBV27 and TRBJ1-1, with TRBD1 identical over 9 bases. The V gene end was trimmed by 5 bases and the J gene end by 4 bases; junction bases not matched to a gene: 8. This CDR3 spans 15 amino acids. CDR1 is MNHEY, CDR2 SMNVEV, per germline (reference sequence). The CDR3 DNA reads as TGTGCCAGCAGTCGCCTCCTGACAGGGGGCACTGAAGCTTTCTTT. Translation gives CASSRLLTGGTEAFF.

V is TRBV5-4 and J is TRBJ2-5, with a possible D match to TRBD2 (6 bases). This CDR3 has 13 amino acids. Germline CDR1 is SGHNT and CDR2 is YYREEE (reference sequence). V lost 0 bases and J 4 bases, leaving 7 bases between the germline ends. The CDR3 DNA follows: TGTGCCAGCAGCTTGGCCGGGAGAGAGACCCAGTACTTC. Protein product: CASSLAGRETQYF.

This clone was seen once. V is TRBV29-1 and J is TRBJ2-2; 8 bases are shared with TRBD1. V was pared by 5 bases and J by 3 bases, with 8 bases of the junction left unmatched. Germline V gene sequence: CDR1 SQVTM, CDR2 ANQGSEA. The CDR3 extends over 15 amino acids. DNA for the CDR3: TGCAGCGTTTGTCCGGGGACAGGCGACACCGGGGAGCTGTTTTTT. This translates into CSVCPGTGDTGELFF.

The CDR3 bases are TGCAGCGTTGGCAGGGGTAGCAATCAGCCCCAGCATTTT. Amino acids: CSVGRGSNQPQHF. The chain joins TRBV29-1 to TRBJ1-5, with D possibly matching TRBD1 (6 bases). V lost 4 bases, J lost 0 bases, and 7 bases lay in between. Germline V gives CDR1 SQVTM, CDR2 ANQGSEA. The CDR3 runs to 13 residues.

This clone has just one count. This chain joins TRBV18 and TRBJ2-7; D is unclear. Germline values: CDR1 KGHSH, CDR2 LQKENI. CDR3 size: 13 residues. With 2 bases removed from V and 5 bases from J, the gap between germline ends came to 10 bases. The CDR3 nucleotides are TGTGCCAGCTCACCAGGGCTGCGTGACGAGCAGTACTTC. This codes for CASSPGLRDEQYF.

The sample holds one count of this clone. The CDR3 coding sequence is TGTGCCTGGAGTGTACTGTATGGCGGGCTCTACGACTACGAGCAGTACTTC. It codes for CAWSVLYGGLYDYEQYF. The chain employs TRBV30 and TRBJ2-7, with a possible D match to TRBD2 (5 bases). Germline CDR1 and CDR2: GTSNPN and SVGIG (reference sequence). The V gene lost 0 bases and the J gene lost 3 bases, with 21 bases spanning the gap. CDR3 length: 17 residues.

The V and J genes are TRBV11-2 and TRBJ2-3, with 9 bases identical to TRBD2. Germline-derived CDR1 and CDR2 are SGHAT and FQNNGV. Germline trimming cut 1 base from V and 8 bases from J; bases unmatched to any gene: 10. This CDR3 comprises 16 residues. CDR3 coding DNA: TGTGCCAGCAGCTTAGTAGGCGGGGGGGCCCCCGGTACGCAGTATTTT. This encodes CASSLVGGGAPGTQYF.

The chain couples TRBV12-3 or TRBV12-4 to TRBJ1-2, with TRBD1 matching 7 bases. There are 13 residues in the CDR3. V was clipped by 6 bases and J by 4 bases; unmatched bases: 5. In DNA, the CDR3 is TGTGCCAGCAGACCGACAGGGAGCTATGGCTACACCTTC. Translation gives CASRPTGSYGYTF.

This clone showed up just once. The rearrangement links TRBV7-2 to TRBJ1-1, with a weak D call TRBD1 (6 bases). In germline, CDR1 is SGHTA, CDR2 FQGNSA. V was cut by 3 bases and J by 6 bases, with 14 bases left in between. This CDR3 is built from 14 residues. CDR3 sequence reads: CASSFHWPGAEAFF. As DNA, the CDR3 is TGTGCCAGCAGCTTTCATTGGCCAGGGGCTGAAGCTTTCTTT. The variable domain in full, with the rest retrieved from reference TRBV7-2 and TRBJ1-1, is GAGVSQSPSNKVTEKGKDVELRCDPISGHTALYWYRQSLGQGLEFLIYFQGNSAPDKSGLPSDRFSAERTGGSVSTLTIQRTQQEDSAVYLCASSFHWPGAEAFFGQGTRLTVV.

This chain uses TRBV7-7 with TRBJ1-1; possibly TRBD1 for D (6 bases). CDR3 size: 20 residues. Germline-derived CDR1 and CDR2 are SSHAT and FNYEAQ (reference sequence). The V and J ends lost 3 bases and 0 bases respectively, with 26 bases between them. This CDR3 reads CASSFPTHRDRITLNTEAFF. The DNA of the CDR3 is TGTGCCAGCAGCTTTCCGACCCACAGGGACCGCATAACTCTGAACACTGAAGCTTTCTTT.

This clone was seen only a few times. The CDR3 bases are TGTGCCAGCAGCCAAGACCCCGGACAGGAAGAAGGTTACGAGCAGTACTTC. It codes for CASSQDPGQEEGYEQYF. The chain has TRBV3-1 (or the pseudogene TRBV3-2) and TRBJ2-7, with 7 bases matching TRBD1. The CDR3 sequence is 17 residues long. The V segment lost 0 bases and the J segment 4 bases; nucleotides outside the gene matches: 12. In germline, CDR1 is LGHDT, CDR2 YNNKEL (reference sequence).

The chain joins TRBV6-6 to TRBJ1-5; TRBD1 might be the D (5 bases). This CDR3 comprises 13 residues. Per germline, CDR1 MNHNY and CDR2 SVGAGI (reference sequence). V was clipped by 9 bases and J by 2 bases, with 11 bases between them. The CDR3 sequence is CASWGGGNQPQHF. The CDR3 coding sequence is TGTGCCAGTTGGGGGGGAGGCAATCAGCCCCAGCATTTT.

The chain recombines TRBV29-1 with TRBJ2-7; TRBD1 is a possible D gene (7 bases). The CDR3 spans 12 residues. The ends were cut back, 3 bases at V and 10 bases at J, with 16 bases in the middle. Germline values: CDR1 SQVTM, CDR2 ANQGSEA. The CDR3 sequence: CSVDDRDSSQYF. For the CDR3, the DNA is TGCAGCGTTGACGACAGGGACTCAAGTCAGTACTTC.

The rearrangement joins TRBV24-1 to TRBJ2-1; a possible D gene is TRBD1 (7 bases). Germline CDR1 and CDR2: KGHDR and SFDVKD. The CDR3 is 15 amino acids. V gave up 3 bases and J gave up 8 bases, with 16 bases separating them. CDR3 nucleotides: TGTGCCACCAGTGATACGACAGGGAGGATCGATGAGCAGTTCTTC. Encoded protein: CATSDTTGRIDEQFF.

V gene TRBV9 combines with J gene TRBJ2-5, with a weak D call TRBD2 (5 bases). The V end was cut by 4 bases, the J end by 5 bases, with 15 bases between. CDR3 length: 14 residues. The germline CDR1 and CDR2 sequences are SGDLS and YYNGEE. For the CDR3, the DNA is TGTGCCAGCAGCCCCGGGATAGGGTACGAGACCCAGTACTTC. Translation gives CASSPGIGYETQYF.

Worth noting for this clone: The junction differs from germline at one of its ends, possibly a read error. The chain is built from TRBV7-8 and TRBJ1-5; the D is unclear. This CDR3 is 16 amino acids long. Germline V lookup: CDR1 SGHVS, CDR2 FQNEAQ. In nucleotides, the CDR3 is TGTGCCAGCAGCTTAGCGCGGGCAGGCCACAATCAGCTCCAGCATTTT. Translation gives CASSLARAGHNQLQHF. The variable domain in full, with the rest retrieved from reference TRBV7-8 and TRBJ1-5, is GAGVSQSPRYKVAKRGQDVALRCDPISGHVSLFWYQQALGQGPEFLTYFQNEAQLDKSGLPSDRFFAERPEGSVSTLKIQRTQQEDSAVYLCASSLARAGHNQLQHFGDGTRLSIL.

This rearrangement joins TRBV19 to TRBJ1-2; D call uncertain. Germline-derived CDR1 and CDR2 are LNHDA and SQIVND (reference sequence). This CDR3 spans 14 amino acids. Trimming removed 6 bases from V and 5 bases from J, with 16 bases in between. The CDR3 coding sequence is TGTGCCAGTAGCCGGAACGGGGTTGAGTATGGCTACACCTTC. It translates to CASSRNGVEYGYTF.

The rearrangement uses TRBV2 and TRBJ1-6; 10 nucleotides agree with TRBD1. The length of the CDR3 is 15 residues. The germline gives CDR1 SNHLY, CDR2 FYNNEI. V was clipped by 10 bases and J by 1 base; unmatched bases: 4. The CDR3 DNA follows: TGTGCCAACAGACAGGGGGCATCCTATAATTCACCCCTCCACTTT. Residues: CANRQGASYNSPLHF.

The rearrangement joins TRBV5-8 to TRBJ1-5, with 10 bases identical to TRBD1. The V and J ends lost 0 bases and 0 bases, in that order; junction bases with no gene match: 9. Germline CDR1 and CDR2: SGHTS and YDEGEE. This CDR3 has 19 residues. The CDR3 bases are TGTGCCAGCAGCTTGGAGGAGGGGACAGGGGTTGATAGCAATCAGCCCCAGCATTTT. Amino acids: CASSLEEGTGVDSNQPQHF.

The rearrangement links TRBV6-6 to TRBJ1-2; D gene uncertain. The ends were cut back, 4 bases at V and 6 bases at J, with 6 bases in the middle. Per the germline V gene, CDR1 is MNHNY and CDR2 is SVGAGI (reference sequence). The CDR3 spans 11 residues. CDR3 nucleotide sequence: TGTGCCAGCAGTTCACTGGATGGCTACACCTTC. This encodes CASSSLDGYTF.